One and the same sample provided the 18 T cell receptor beta chains below, sequenced in a study of metastatic and nonmetastatic thyroid tumors. Every patient was untreated before thyroid surgery. Using MiXCR, TCRdb reanalyzed the PCR reads. The table has under 7,500 clones, over 2.5% seen once. The material sequenced was tumor tissue. These receptors all come from a female donor with papillary thyroid cancer or a benign thyroid nodule (not recorded which). Some clones in this sample may be carry-over from other donors' samples.

Sample share makes this clone medium-sized. This chain connects TRBV11-3 to TRBJ2-3; unclear D gene. Per the germline V gene, CDR1 is SGHNT and CDR2 is YENEEA. Between the trimmed V and J ends, which lost 4 bases and 2 bases, there was a span of 7 bases. The CDR3 spans 13 residues. CDR3 DNA sequence: TGTGCCAGCAGCTCTAGTCACACAGATACGCAGTATTTT. This translates into CASSSSHTDTQYF.

This clone was detected ten times or more. A much larger clone lies a single base off, so this may be a read error. The CDR3 does not close with the conserved phenylalanine or tryptophan, likely indicating a read error. This chain links TRBV6-1 with TRBJ2-1, with D perhaps matching TRBD1 or TRBD2 (5 bases each). CDR1 is MNHNS, CDR2 SASEGT, per germline. Between the trimmed V and J ends, which lost 8 bases and 1 base, there was a span of 9 bases. The CDR3 is 13 residues long. CDR3 sequence: CASGTESYNEQFV. The DNA for the CDR3 is TGTGCCAGCGGGACCGAGTCCTACAATGAGCAGTTCGTC.

This clone is termed medium-sized (0.01 to 0.1%). This chain joins TRBV6-1 and TRBJ2-3, with TRBD2 matching over 8 bases. The germline CDR1 and CDR2 sequences are MNHNS and SASEGT. J lost 4 bases, V lost 6 bases, and 9 bases had no gene match. CDR3 length: 15 amino acids. CDR3 loop: CASSENSGSPDTQYF. CDR3 coding DNA: TGTGCCAGCAGCGAAAACAGCGGGAGTCCAGATACGCAGTATTTT.

In its sample, this clone was seen many times. A much larger clone differs from this one at a single base, so this may be a read error. The V call is TRBV12-3 or TRBV12-4, the J call TRBJ2-1, with D perhaps matching TRBD2 (6 bases). The CDR3 length is 14 residues. The CDR3 sequence is CASRWRLEDNEQSF. Here the CDR3 DNA reads TGTGCCAGCCGTTGGAGACTAGAAGACAATGAGCAGTCCTTC.

This clone is termed medium-sized. This chain connects TRBV12-3 or TRBV12-4 to TRBJ1-2; D unclear. V lost 6 bases and J 3 bases, leaving 11 bases between the germline ends. There are 13 residues in the CDR3. CDR3 sequence: CASSPGSDYGYTF. The CDR3 DNA reads as TGTGCCAGCAGCCCCGGGAGCGACTATGGCTACACCTTC.

This clone is medium-sized in the sample. The rearrangement uses TRBV29-1 and TRBJ2-7; maybe TRBD1 (7 bases). This CDR3 has 13 amino acids. Germline CDR1 SQVTM, CDR2 ANQGSEA. Trimming removed 6 bases from V and 0 bases from J, with 12 bases in between. CDR3 sequence reads: CSVAGGPSYEQYF. For the CDR3, the DNA is TGCAGCGTGGCAGGGGGGCCCTCCTACGAGCAGTACTTC.

Judged by abundance, this clone is medium-sized. The V and J genes are TRBV4-1 and TRBJ2-1; D remains ambiguous. The CDR3 covers 15 residues. Germline V gene lookup returns CDR1 MGHRA and CDR2 YSYEKL. V was trimmed by 10 bases and J by 0 bases, leaving 16 bases between them. CDR3 DNA sequence: TGCGCCACCCGGTGGGAACCCTTCTCCTACAATGAGCAGTTCTTC. Translated, it gives CATRWEPFSYNEQFF.

This clone is deemed medium-sized. V gene TRBV4-2 combines with J gene TRBJ2-1; D possibly uses TRBD1 or TRBD2 (5 bases each). The CDR3 covers 12 residues. The germline CDR1 and CDR2 sequences are LGHNA and YNFKEQ. V lost 4 bases and J 9 bases, leaving 10 bases between the germline ends. CDR3 DNA sequence: TGTGCCAGCAGCCCACTAGGGGTTGAGCAGTTCTTC. Translating it yields CASSPLGVEQFF.

There are many counts of this clone. The chain employs TRBV5-1 and TRBJ2-7; D might be TRBD1 or TRBD2, each matching 5 bases. Germline V CDR1 and CDR2: SGHRS, YFSETQ. The CDR3 has 15 residues. Trimming removed 0 bases at V and 2 bases at J, with 12 bases between. CDR3 in amino acids: CASSLGAGSPYEQYF. CDR3 sequence (DNA): TGCGCCAGCAGCTTGGGAGCAGGGAGCCCCTACGAGCAGTACTTC.

The sample holds many counts of this clone. The chain has TRBV5-4 and TRBJ2-3; TRBD2 might be the D (6 bases). The V and J ends lost 4 bases and 4 bases respectively, with 10 bases between them. CDR1 is SGHNT and CDR2 is YYREEE in the germline V gene (reference sequence). The CDR3 consists of 13 residues. CDR3 nucleotide sequence: TGTGCCAGCAGCCCGCCTAGCGCAGATACGCAGTATTTT. Its protein is CASSPPSADTQYF. The full variable domain, rest sourced from reference TRBV5-4 and TRBJ2-3, is ETGVTQSPTHLIKTRGQQVTLRCSSQSGHNTVSWYQQALGQGPQFIFQYYREEENGRGNFPPRFSGLQFPNYSSELNVNALELDDSALYLCASSPPSADTQYFGPGTRLTVL.

Within the sample, this clone is medium-sized (0.01 to 0.1%). Here the CDR3 DNA reads TGTGCCAGCAGCTTTTTGGTTACGGCGGGAGGGAACACCGGGGAGCTGTTTTTT. Protein product: CASSFLVTAGGNTGELFF. The rearrangement joins TRBV7-8 to TRBJ2-2, with 8 nucleotides matching TRBD2. Germline CDR1 is SGHVS and CDR2 is FQNEAQ. The CDR3 sequence is 18 residues long. V was clipped by 3 bases and J by 1 base; unmatched bases: 10.

The sample holds many counts of this clone. The chain carries TRBV3-1 and TRBJ2-6; the D gene is possibly TRBD1 (6 bases). The germline V and J ends were trimmed by 1 base and 0 bases, with 16 bases remaining between them. Germline assignment: CDR1 LGHDT and CDR2 YNNKEL (reference sequence). CDR3 length: 19 residues. The CDR3 loop reads CASSQGANRVLSGANVLTF. The CDR3 nucleotides read TGTGCCAGCAGCCAAGGGGCGAACAGGGTTCTCTCTGGGGCCAACGTCCTGACTTTC.

Ten or more counts support this clone. V is TRBV20-1 and J is TRBJ2-7, with D hard to call. The CDR3 length is 14 residues. Per the germline V gene, CDR1 is DFQATT and CDR2 is SNEGSKA (reference sequence). The V end lost 0 bases, the J end lost 0 bases, and 9 bases lay between the germline ends. Here the CDR3 DNA reads TGCAGTGCTAGAGATCAAGGGCTCTCCTACGAGCAGTACTTC. It codes for CSARDQGLSYEQYF.

This clone was picked up many times. Different DNA sequences within this sample yield the same CDR3. The chain has TRBV4-2 and TRBJ1-5, with 8 positions matching TRBD1. Germline CDR1 is LGHNA and CDR2 is YNFKEQ. V was clipped by 1 base and J by 7 bases; unmatched bases: 9. The CDR3 has 16 amino acids. CDR3 nucleotide sequence: TGTGCCAGCAGCCAAGGGGAGGACAGGGCCCACCAGCCCCAGCATTTT. Encoded protein: CASSQGEDRAHQPQHF.

This clone rates as medium-sized. The CDR3 DNA reads as TGTGCCAGCAGTTACTCGGAGGCCGGGGAGCTGTTTTTT. Its protein product is CASSYSEAGELFF. The chain joins TRBV6-5 to TRBJ2-2, with D possibly being TRBD2 (5 bases). The germline V and J ends were trimmed by 0 bases and 6 bases, with 5 bases remaining between them. Germline V gene lookup returns CDR1 MNHEY and CDR2 SVGAGI. CDR3 length equals 13 residues.

The V call is TRBV20-1, the J call TRBJ2-7; 7 positions agree with TRBD1. The length of the CDR3 is 14 residues. Looked up from germline, CDR1 is DFQATT and CDR2 is SNEGSKA (reference sequence). Losses at the gene ends were 6 bases for V and 3 bases for J; bases not matched to a gene: 11. This CDR3 is CSAKTGTAYYEQYF. The CDR3 bases are TGCAGTGCAAAGACCGGGACAGCGTACTACGAGCAGTACTTC.

By share, this clone ranks as medium-sized. The V gene is TRBV28, the J gene TRBJ2-7; 7 bases align to TRBD1. The V and J ends lost 4 bases and 3 bases, in that order; junction bases with no gene match: 6. The CDR3 sequence is 14 residues long. The germline V gene encodes CDR1 MDHEN and CDR2 SYDVKM. The chain's CDR3 is CASSSGQARYEQYF. In nucleotides, the CDR3 is TGTGCCAGCAGTTCAGGACAGGCCCGCTACGAGCAGTACTTC.

This clone is labeled medium-sized. V is TRBV6-1 and J is TRBJ2-7; D is ambiguous. CDR1 MNHNS and CDR2 SASEGT come from the germline V gene. Trimming cost V 6 bases and J 0 bases, with 6 bases left between them. The length of the CDR3 is 12 residues. The DNA for the CDR3 is TGTGCCAGCAGCCAGAACTCCTACGAGCAGTACTTC. Residues: CASSQNSYEQYF.